Reported below is one T cell receptor beta chain. The data were obtained in a study of spatial heterogeneity in lung cancer. Overall study context: Beta-chain sequences were consistently detected more often than alpha-chain sequences.

Time point indicated: sample taken at primary tumor resection. The presence of a unique molecular identifier marked each TCR cDNA molecule. Using its own MiXCR run on the 5' RACE reads, TCRdb lists one record per CDR3 protein. Among some 38,000 distinct CDR3 sequences listed, 6.5% to 8.5% were seen once. Per germline, CDR1 SNHLY and CDR2 FYNNEI. V lost 2 bases and J 4 bases, leaving 7 bases between the germline ends. The CDR3 is 13 residues long. The TCR comes from a male donor with early-stage non-small cell lung cancer. Sequenced here: PBMCs, sampled at surgery. The J gene is TRBJ2-3, the V gene TRBV2, with no clear D. CDR3 region: CASSERWADTQYF. Here the CDR3 DNA reads TGTGCCAGCAGTGAACGTTGGGCAGATACGCAGTATTTT.